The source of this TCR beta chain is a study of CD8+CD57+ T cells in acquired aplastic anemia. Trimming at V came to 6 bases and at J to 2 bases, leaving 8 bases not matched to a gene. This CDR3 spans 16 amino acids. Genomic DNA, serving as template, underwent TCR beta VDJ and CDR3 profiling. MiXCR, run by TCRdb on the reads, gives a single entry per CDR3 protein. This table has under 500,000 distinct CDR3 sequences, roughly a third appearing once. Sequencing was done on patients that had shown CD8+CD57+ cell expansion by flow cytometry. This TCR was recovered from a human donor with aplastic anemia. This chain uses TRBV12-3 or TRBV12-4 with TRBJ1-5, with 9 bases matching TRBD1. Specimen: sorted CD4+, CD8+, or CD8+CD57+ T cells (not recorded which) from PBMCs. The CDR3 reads CASSRPGQGGNQPQHF. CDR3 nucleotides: TGTGCCAGCAGCCGACCGGGACAGGGCGGCAATCAGCCCCAGCATTTT.